This T cell receptor (beta chain) was found in a study of ipilimumab plus nivolumab after autologous stem cell transplantation. At the level of the study: Patients received a median of about 5 ipilimumab and about 8 nivolumab doses.

This clone was seen a handful of times. Clones were sequenced by immunoSEQ multiplex PCR, and TCRdb holds only the in-frame ones, with some missing. The table includes tens of thousands of clones, around 74% detected once. Dosing: nivolumab 3 mg/kg IV, weeks 1, 4, 7, 10, then every two weeks to week 26. The input for sequencing was PBMCs, taken in a trial of ipilimumab plus nivolumab as post-transplant consolidation. The receptor comes from a male donor with diffuse large B-cell lymphoma.

The CDR3 sequence: CSASLRGEQFF. The CDR3 region has the DNA TGCAGTGCTAGTCTACGAGGTGAGCAGTTCTTC. The chain joins TRBV20-1 to TRBJ2-1, with D uncertain. CDR1 and CDR2 from the germline V gene are DFQATT and SNEGSKA (reference sequence). This CDR3 comprises 11 residues. With 3 bases removed from V and 9 bases from J, the gap between germline ends came to 9 bases.